These 24 T cell receptor beta chains were sequenced from one sample in a study of T cell clonality in common variable immunodeficiency. The protocol was immunoSEQ multiplex PCR, while the TCRdb copy is restricted to in-frame clones and leaves out a portion. The record shows roughly 70,000 clones for this sample, with no singletons present. The source material was peripheral blood mononuclear cells. These receptors all come from a person between 18 and 70 years old in good health.

This clone was picked up many times. The DNA ends 3 residues before the CDR3 does, and the rest of the CDR3 is filled in from the germline J gene. V usage is TRBV6-1 and J usage is TRBJ1-5; no clear D. The V end was cut by 4 bases, the J end by 4 bases, with 8 bases between. The germline V gene has CDR1 MNHNS and CDR2 SASEGT. This CDR3 spans 13 amino acids. CDR3 bases read: TGTGCCAGCAGTGTTGGCGGGAATCAGCCC. Translating it yields CASSVGGNQP. The whole CDR3 reads CASSVGGNQPQHF.

This clone was counted many times. The read stops 3 residues short of the end of the CDR3; the missing end is completed from the germline J gene. This chain links TRBV19 with TRBJ2-1, with 10 bases aligning to TRBD2. Unmatched junction bases numbered 4, after V lost 3 bases and J lost 8 bases. CDR3 length equals 14 residues. The germline CDR1 and CDR2 sequences are LNHDA and SQIVND (reference sequence). The CDR3 DNA, read in part, is TGTGCCAGTAGTATCGCTAGCGGGAGTTATGAG. Translation: CASSIASGSYE. The whole CDR3 is CASSIASGSYEQFF.

This clone was detected many times. This CDR3 reads CASSLISGKETQYF. The CDR3 bases that were read are TGTGCCAGCAGCTTAATCTCCGGTAAAGAGACC. The chain employs TRBV11-2 and TRBJ2-5, with D unresolved. From the germline J gene comes the end of the CDR3, since the read stops 3 residues before it. Germline CDR1 SGHAT, CDR2 FQNNGV. The CDR3 is made up of 14 amino acids. The V end was cut by 2 bases, the J end by 3 bases, with 10 bases between.

Many counts were recorded for this clone. The CDR3 goes on 3 residues after the read ends, and that part is filled in from the germline J gene. The V and J genes are TRBV20-1 and TRBJ1-5; a possible D gene is TRBD1 (5 bases). The V and J ends lost 6 bases and 5 bases respectively, with 14 bases between them. CDR3 length: 13 amino acids. The germline V gene has CDR1 DFQATT and CDR2 SNEGSKA (reference sequence). Incomplete CDR3 DNA: TGCAGTGCGAGGACATCAACTTATCAGCCC. This encodes CSARTSTYQP. The CDR3, in full, reads CSARTSTYQPQHF.

This clone has a count of ten or more. The part of the CDR3 DNA that was read is TGTGCCAGCAGCGTAACTAGCGGGGACGAG. It encodes CASSVTSGDE. The whole CDR3 protein is CASSVTSGDEQYF. The J gene is TRBJ2-7, the V gene TRBV9, with 10 bases fitting TRBD2. The read stops 3 residues short of the end of the CDR3; the missing end is completed from the germline J gene. V was clipped by 1 base and J by 5 bases; unmatched bases: 0. In germline, CDR1 is SGDLS, CDR2 YYNGEE. The CDR3 covers 13 residues.

At least ten counts were recorded for this clone. The CDR3 is cut off 3 residues early in the read; its end comes from the germline J gene. The genes are TRBV20-1 and TRBJ1-1; D call uncertain. This CDR3 comprises 12 residues. The germline V and J ends were trimmed by 7 bases and 4 bases, with 13 bases remaining between them. CDR1 is DFQATT, CDR2 SNEGSKA, per germline (reference sequence). The sequenced CDR3 bases are TGCAGTGTAAAGGGAGCGGCCACTGAA. Amino acids: CSVKGAATE. The CDR3 in full is CSVKGAATEAFF.

This clone occurred many times. Read data end 3 residues before the CDR3 end; the end is taken from the germline J gene. This chain links TRBV7-8 with TRBJ1-2; D might be TRBD1 (5 bases). From germline, CDR1 is SGHVS and CDR2 FQNEAQ. The V end lost 5 bases, the J end lost 0 bases, and 13 bases lay between the germline ends. The length of the CDR3 is 15 residues. CDR3 bases read: TGTGCCAGCAGCCCCGGGAGGGGTTCTAACTATGGC. This sequence encodes CASSPGRGSNYG. The full CDR3 sequence reads CASSPGRGSNYGYTF.

Many counts were recorded for this clone. The CDR3 end lies 3 residues beyond the end of the read and is filled in from the germline J gene. The genes are TRBV20-1 and TRBJ1-2; TRBD1 matches at 7 bases. The trim removed 5 bases at V and 5 bases at J, leaving 11 bases unmatched. CDR3 length equals 14 residues. Germline-derived CDR1 and CDR2 are DFQATT and SNEGSKA (reference sequence). The CDR3 region is CSARGGTDEYGYTF. The CDR3 DNA, read in part, is TGCAGTGCTCGGGGGGGGACAGACGAATATGGC.

This clone is classed as medium-sized. The read stops 3 residues short of the end of the CDR3; the missing end is completed from the germline J gene. The chain joins TRBV28 to TRBJ2-7; 9 bases align to TRBD2. Germline V gene data show CDR1 as MDHEN and CDR2 as SYDVKM. This CDR3 region has 19 residues. J was trimmed by 6 bases and V by 6 bases; bases with no gene match: 24. CDR3 in amino acids: CASRTLDYGGRASSGEQYF. CDR3 DNA (partial): TGTGCCAGCAGGACCCTCGACTACGGCGGGAGGGCCTCGTCGGGCGAG.

To note about this clone: The read terminates 3 residues before the CDR3 end, so the remaining end is supplied by the germline J gene. V is TRBV30 and J is TRBJ1-6, with 7 bases identical to TRBD1. This CDR3 comprises 15 residues. Germline CDR1 GTSNPN, CDR2 SVGIG (reference sequence). The CDR3 DNA, read in part, is TGTGCCTGGAGTCCCGTTGGGACAGCTTACTCATCC. It specifies CAWSPVGTAYSS. The CDR3 reads in full as CAWSPVGTAYSSLHF.

This clone has a count of ten or more. Read data end 3 residues before the CDR3 end; the end is taken from the germline J gene. J is TRBJ2-3 and V is TRBV19; 7 nucleotides align to TRBD1. The trim removed 5 bases at V and 4 bases at J, leaving 12 bases unmatched. This CDR3 has 16 amino acids. The V gene's germline CDR1 is LNHDA and CDR2 SQIVND (reference sequence). Partial CDR3 DNA: TGTGCCAGTAGTCCCCGGGCAGGGGGTTCCGCAGATACG. Translating gives CASSPRAGGSADT. The full CDR3 protein reads CASSPRAGGSADTQYF.

There are a few counts of this clone. The DNA ends 3 residues before the CDR3 does, and the rest of the CDR3 is filled in from the germline J gene. This rearrangement joins TRBV20-1 to TRBJ2-7; 9 nucleotides line up with TRBD1. Trimming removed 3 bases from V and 2 bases from J; junction bases left unmatched: 2. Germline CDR1 and CDR2: DFQATT and SNEGSKA (reference sequence). CDR3 length: 13 amino acids. The CDR3: CSASRDRAYEQYF. The sequenced part of the CDR3 DNA is TGCAGTGCTAGCCGGGACAGGGCCTACGAG.

This clone was picked up many times. The read ends 3 residues shy of where the CDR3 ends; the end is completed using the germline J gene. The chain joins TRBV30 to TRBJ1-2; D not certain. V was clipped by 5 bases and J by 6 bases, with 16 bases between them. Germline values: CDR1 GTSNPN, CDR2 SVGIG (reference sequence). This CDR3 has 13 residues. Partial CDR3 DNA: TGTGCCTGGGCCTCCATTTGGACTCATGGC. It specifies CAWASIWTHG. The full CDR3 sequence reads CAWASIWTHGYTF. Full variable domain (missing parts from reference TRBV30 and TRBJ1-2): SQTIHQWPATLVQPVGSPLSLECTVEGTSNPNLYWYRQAAGRGLQLLFYSVGIGQISSEVPQNLSASRPQDRQFILSSKKLLLSDSGFYLCAWASIWTHGYTFGSGTRLTVV.

This clone showed up many times. The DNA ends 3 residues before the CDR3 does, and the rest of the CDR3 is filled in from the germline J gene. V and J are TRBV11-2 and TRBJ2-6; D possibly corresponds to TRBD1 (6 bases). Germline loops: CDR1 SGHAT, CDR2 FQNNGV. The CDR3 runs to 15 residues. The CDR3 protein is CASSSGQHAPDILTF. Incomplete CDR3 DNA: TGTGCCAGCAGCTCGGGACAACACGCCCCAGATATC. The whole variable domain, remainder taken from reference TRBV11-2 and TRBJ2-6, is EAGVAQSPRYKIIEKRQSVAFWCNPISGHATLYWYQQILGQGPKLLIQFQNNGVVDDSQLPKDRFSAERLKGVDSTLKIQPAKLEDSAVYLCASSSGQHAPDILTFGAGSRLTVL.

This clone was counted many times. The CDR3 is cut off 3 residues early in the read; its end comes from the germline J gene. The gene calls are TRBV18 and TRBJ1-5; TRBD1 might be the D (6 bases). The CDR3 totals 14 residues. Looked up from germline, CDR1 is KGHSH and CDR2 is LQKENI. V lost 3 bases and J 9 bases, leaving 15 bases between the germline ends. The CDR3 DNA, read in part, is TGTGCCAGCTCACCGTTAAACAGGGAAGGGCCC. This encodes CASSPLNREGP. The full CDR3 protein is CASSPLNREGPQHF.

This clone was seen at least ten times. The read ends 3 residues shy of where the CDR3 ends; the end is completed using the germline J gene. This chain links TRBV4-2 with TRBJ2-7, with 7 bases that match TRBD2. Germline assignment: CDR1 LGHNA and CDR2 YNFKEQ. CDR3 size: 16 residues. The ends lost 1 base at V and 3 bases at J; junction bases unmatched: 9. The CDR3 region is CASSQATLGGGYEQYF. Partial CDR3 DNA: TGTGCCAGCAGCCAAGCAACACTGGGGGGGGGCTACGAG.

This clone appeared many times. The read ends 3 residues shy of where the CDR3 ends; the end is completed using the germline J gene. The chain is built from TRBV5-1 and TRBJ2-6; 15 bases agree with TRBD2. Losses at the gene ends were 0 bases for V and 2 bases for J; bases not matched to a gene: 3. This CDR3 is 19 amino acids long. CDR1 is SGHRS, CDR2 YFSETQ, per germline. CDR3 sequence reads: CASSLEGLAGGAGANVLTF. The DNA read from the CDR3 is TGCGCCAGCAGCTTGGAGGGACTAGCGGGAGGTGCTGGGGCCAACGTC. Full variable domain (outside the CDR3, taken from reference TRBV5-1 and TRBJ2-6): KAGVTQTPRYLIKTRGQQVTLSCSPISGHRSVSWYQQTPGQGLQFLFEYFSETQRNKGNFPGRFSGRQFSNSRSEMNVSTLELGDSALYLCASSLEGLAGGAGANVLTFGAGSRLTVL.

This clone was seen ten or more times. The observed sequence ends 3 residues before the CDR3 terminus, with the missing tail filled in from the germline J gene. This sequence joins TRBV20-1 and TRBJ2-1; 7 nucleotides agree with TRBD2. Germline values: CDR1 DFQATT, CDR2 SNEGSKA (reference sequence). CDR3 length: 13 residues. Trimming at V came to 4 bases and at J to 5 bases, leaving 5 bases not matched to a gene. The CDR3 protein is CSAIAGHHNEQFF. Incomplete CDR3 DNA: TGCAGTGCTATAGCGGGCCATCACAATGAG.

This clone was observed a few times. From the germline J gene comes the end of the CDR3, since the read stops 3 residues before it. The V gene is TRBV30, the J gene TRBJ1-1, with 8 bases identical to TRBD1. Germline V gene sequence: CDR1 GTSNPN, CDR2 SVGIG (reference sequence). The V segment lost 5 bases and the J segment 4 bases; nucleotides outside the gene matches: 9. The CDR3 sequence is 14 residues long. The CDR3 bases that were read are TGTGCCTGGGGGTCCGGACAGGGTCGCACTGAA. Translation: CAWGSGQGRTE. The CDR3 as a whole reads CAWGSGQGRTEAFF.

This clone has at least ten counts. At one of its ends the junction is not consistent with the germline gene, which may arise from a read error. The read finishes 3 residues shy of the CDR3 end, and the germline J gene is used to complete it. The chain recombines TRBV7-7 with TRBJ2-7; possibly TRBD2 for D (6 bases). Germline V gives CDR1 SSHAT, CDR2 FNYEAQ (reference sequence). The length of the CDR3 is 14 residues. CDR3 DNA, as far as it was read: TGTGCTAGCAGCCAATTGGAGGGTAGCTACGAG. This gives the protein CASSQLEGSYE. The complete CDR3 protein is CASSQLEGSYEQYF. Drawing the rest from reference TRBV7-7 and TRBJ2-7, the complete variable domain is GAGVSQSPRYKVTKRGQDVTLRCDPISSHATLYWYQQALGQGPEFLTYFNYEAQPDKSGLPSDRFSAERPEGSISTLTIQRTEQRDSAMYRCASSQLEGSYEQYFGPGTRLTVT.

This clone was detected many times. The read gets to within 3 residues of the CDR3 end, and the germline J gene fills in the rest. V is TRBV5-1 and J is TRBJ2-2; TRBD2 matches 7 bases. Germline V gene sequence: CDR1 SGHRS, CDR2 YFSETQ. Unmatched junction bases numbered 11, after V lost 4 bases and J lost 2 bases. The CDR3 length is 17 residues. The sequenced CDR3 bases are TGCGCCAGCAGCACTTCTCCCGGGACTACAAACACCGGGGAG. It translates to CASSTSPGTTNTGE. In full, the CDR3 is CASSTSPGTTNTGELFF.

In its sample, this clone was seen many times. The read ends 3 residues early relative to the CDR3; the germline J gene fills the gap. The rearrangement joins TRBV2 to TRBJ2-7; perhaps TRBD1 as D (5 bases). Looked up from germline, CDR1 is SNHLY and CDR2 is FYNNEI. The CDR3 contains 13 residues. Trimming took 8 bases from V and 1 from J, leaving 12 bases between them. The part of the CDR3 DNA that was read is TGTGCCAGCTTAGAAGGGGTGTCCTACGAG. It specifies CASLEGVSYE. The whole CDR3 protein reads CASLEGVSYEQYF.

This clone came up many times. CDR3 amino acids: CSAPSSRGNEQFF. The sequenced CDR3 bases are TGCAGTGCTCCCTCTTCTAGGGGCAATGAG. This chain connects TRBV20-1 to TRBJ2-1; D might be TRBD1 (5 bases). Sequencing ends 3 residues short of the CDR3 end; the germline J gene provides the rest. Trimming took off 5 bases at V and 6 bases at J, with 14 bases between the two ends. The CDR3 is 13 residues long. CDR1 DFQATT and CDR2 SNEGSKA come from the germline V gene (reference sequence).

This clone was observed many times. The read is 3 residues too short to cover the CDR3 end, so that end is filled in from the germline J gene. The chain links TRBV29-1 to TRBJ2-7, with 10 nucleotides matching TRBD1. With 6 bases clipped from V and 1 base from J, the junction kept 12 bases outside the gene matches. CDR1 is SQVTM and CDR2 is ANQGSEA in the germline V gene. The CDR3 consists of 16 residues. The sequenced part of the CDR3 DNA is TGCAGCGTGGTCGGCACAAGGGACAGGGGTTCCTACGAG. It encodes CSVVGTRDRGSYE. In full, the CDR3 is CSVVGTRDRGSYEQYF.